This TCR beta chain was recovered during a study of blood T cell repertoires in COVID-19. Study information: Both acute and convalescent COVID-19 samples were obtained from the United States, Italy and Spain. T cells, B-cell-depleted T cells, or PBMCs provided the cDNA or gDNA that served as material.

As processed by the authors: Using reference gene primer amplification, nucleated cell counts were estimated. TCRdb's table, derived via immunoSEQ multiplex PCR, lists solely in-frame clones and lacks some. V and J calls and clone size are given by that table; D and trimming were obtained from the DNA. This table holds about 250,000 clones, over 75% found once. Germline CDR1 SGHRS, CDR2 YFSETQ. J gave up 6 bases and V 0 bases, and 5 bases lay outside the gene matches. CDR3 length: 15 amino acids. This sequence joins TRBV5-1 and TRBJ1-5, with TRBD1 matching 8 bases. The receptor comes from a woman between 18 and 29 years old who had recovered from COVID-19. The sequencing sample was made of PBMCs or T cells enriched from blood (not recorded which). CDR3 residues: CASSLGQGTSQPQHF. The CDR3 region has the DNA TGCGCCAGCAGCTTGGGACAGGGGACCAGTCAGCCCCAGCATTTT.